This note documents a single T cell receptor beta chain sequence. Its target is unknown. The junction departs from germline at one end; a sequencing error may be responsible. The CDR3 is 14 residues long. TCRdb re-called the PCR reads with MiXCR, one entry per CDR3 protein. The table lists roughly 300,000 distinct CDR3 sequences, 24% of them singletons, with 0.7% to 0.95% in the top ten. The data were obtained in a study of molecular identifiers for immune sequencing clone quantification. Libraries used roughly 18,000 to 1,000,000 sorted naive CD8 T cells and 10%, 30% or 50% RNA input. Findings and limits, study-wide: Jurkat TCR RNA spiked in from one cell could reportedly be detected among some 1 million naive cells.

The chain joins TRBV12-3 or TRBV12-4 to TRBJ1-1; perhaps TRBD1 as D (6 bases). This TCR came from a human donor in good health. Some libraries in this study had Jurkat cell RNA spiked in. The sequencing input was naive CD8+ T cells from blood, with Jurkat cell RNA spiked in. Subset reported: FACS-sorted CD8+CD4-CCR7+CD45RA+ naive T cells. DNA for the CDR3: TGTGCCAGCACGGCCGGGACATTCGCCACTGCAGCTTTCTTT. It translates to CASTAGTFATAAFF.